Presented here are 2 T cell receptor beta chains from one specimen sequenced in a study of blood T cell repertoires in COVID-19. Data came from immunoSEQ multiplex PCR; TCRdb stores just in-frame clones and leaves some out. The table has around 300,000 clones, 83% seen once. Material: peripheral blood. The receptors stem from a woman aged 45-65 years who had recovered from COVID-19.

This clone was seen only once. V gene TRBV4-2 combines with J gene TRBJ1-1; D unclear. Trimming removed 4 bases from V and 2 bases from J, with 23 bases in between. The length of the CDR3 is 18 residues. Germline V gene sequence: CDR1 LGHNA, CDR2 YNFKEQ. CDR3 region: CASSREGWGIGSNTEAFF. CDR3 nucleotide sequence: TGTGCCAGCAGCCGAGAAGGATGGGGAATCGGGAGCAACACTGAAGCTTTCTTT.

J is TRBJ2-7 and V is TRBV6-2 or TRBV6-3; TRBD2 matches 10 bases. The V and J ends lost 5 bases and 4 bases, in that order; junction bases with no gene match: 8. Germline assignment: CDR1 MNHEY and CDR2 SVGEGT. The CDR3 runs 15 residues. In nucleotides, the CDR3 is TGTGCCAGCAGTCGAGTAGCGGGAGGTGGATACGAGCAGTACTTC. Translated, it gives CASSRVAGGGYEQYF.